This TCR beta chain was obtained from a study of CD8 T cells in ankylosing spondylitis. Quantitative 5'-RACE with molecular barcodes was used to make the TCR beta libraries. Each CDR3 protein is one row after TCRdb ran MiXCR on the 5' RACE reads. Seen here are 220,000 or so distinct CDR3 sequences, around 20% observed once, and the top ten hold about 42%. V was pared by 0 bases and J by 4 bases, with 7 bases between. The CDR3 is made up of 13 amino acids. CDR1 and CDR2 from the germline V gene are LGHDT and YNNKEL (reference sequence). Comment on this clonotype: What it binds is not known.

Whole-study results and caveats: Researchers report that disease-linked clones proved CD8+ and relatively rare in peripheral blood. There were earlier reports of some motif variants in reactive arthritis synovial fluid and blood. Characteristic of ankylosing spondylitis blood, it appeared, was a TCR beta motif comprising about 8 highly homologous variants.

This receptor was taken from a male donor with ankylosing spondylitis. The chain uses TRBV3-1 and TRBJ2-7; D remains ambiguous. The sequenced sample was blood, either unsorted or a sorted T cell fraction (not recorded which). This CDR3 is CASSQEVRYEQYF. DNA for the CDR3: TGTGCCAGCAGCCAAGAGGTCAGATACGAGCAGTACTTC.